This T cell receptor (beta chain) was identified in a study of molecular identifiers for immune sequencing clone quantification. This clonotype was seen repeatedly, ten times or more. TCRdb re-analysed the PCR reads in MiXCR, keeping a single row per CDR3 protein. The sample holds around 480,000 distinct CDR3 sequences, about 26% seen once. Naive CD8 T cells underwent sorting with the CD8+CD4-CCR7+CD45RA+ definition. The sample was naive CD8+ T cells from blood, with Jurkat cell RNA spiked in. Subset denoted: FACS-sorted CD8+CD4-CCR7+CD45RA+ naive T cells. The source is a human donor in good health. Some libraries in this study had Jurkat cell RNA spiked in.

The CDR3 region has the DNA TGCAGCGTGAACGAGGGTGGCACAGATACGCAGTATTTT. Its translation: CSVNEGGTDTQYF. The V call is TRBV29-1, the J call TRBJ2-3, with D possibly being TRBD2 (5 bases). CDR3 length equals 13 residues. Germline assignment: CDR1 SQVTM and CDR2 ANQGSEA. The ends were cut back, 6 bases at V and 1 base at J, with 11 bases in the middle.